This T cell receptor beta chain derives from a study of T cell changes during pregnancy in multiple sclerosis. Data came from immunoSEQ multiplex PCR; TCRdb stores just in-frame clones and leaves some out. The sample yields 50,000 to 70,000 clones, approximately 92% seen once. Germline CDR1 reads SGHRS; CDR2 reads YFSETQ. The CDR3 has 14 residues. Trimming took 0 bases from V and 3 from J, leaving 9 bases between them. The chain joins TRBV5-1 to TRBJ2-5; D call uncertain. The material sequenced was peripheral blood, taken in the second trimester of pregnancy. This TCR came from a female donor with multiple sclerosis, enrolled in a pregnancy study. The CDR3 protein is CASSLDRPEETQYF. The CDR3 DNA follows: TGCGCCAGCAGCTTGGACAGACCCGAAGAGACCCAGTACTTC.